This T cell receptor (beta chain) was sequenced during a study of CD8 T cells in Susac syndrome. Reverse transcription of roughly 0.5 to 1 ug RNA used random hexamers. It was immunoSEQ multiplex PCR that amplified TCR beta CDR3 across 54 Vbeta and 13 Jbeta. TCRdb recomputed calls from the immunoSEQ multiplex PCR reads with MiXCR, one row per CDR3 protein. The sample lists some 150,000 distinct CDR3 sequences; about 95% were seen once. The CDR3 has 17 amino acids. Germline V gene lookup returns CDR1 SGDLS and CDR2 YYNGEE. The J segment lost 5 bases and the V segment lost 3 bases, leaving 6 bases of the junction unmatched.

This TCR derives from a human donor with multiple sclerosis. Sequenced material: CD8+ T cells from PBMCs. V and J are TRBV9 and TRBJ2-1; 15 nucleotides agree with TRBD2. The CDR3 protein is CASSAGLAGGYHNEQFF. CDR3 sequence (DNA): TGTGCCAGCAGCGCCGGACTAGCGGGGGGGTATCACAATGAGCAGTTCTTC.